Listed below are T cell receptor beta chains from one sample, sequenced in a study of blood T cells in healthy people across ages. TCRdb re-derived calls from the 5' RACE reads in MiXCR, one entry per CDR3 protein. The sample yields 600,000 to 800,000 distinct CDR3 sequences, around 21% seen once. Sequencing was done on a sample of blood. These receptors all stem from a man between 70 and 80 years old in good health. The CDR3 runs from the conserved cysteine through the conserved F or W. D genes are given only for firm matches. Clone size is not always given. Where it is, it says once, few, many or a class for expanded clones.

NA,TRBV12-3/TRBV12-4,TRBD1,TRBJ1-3,TGTGCCAGCAGTTTTAGGACAGGGGACGGAAACACCATATATTTT,CASSFRTGDGNTIYF
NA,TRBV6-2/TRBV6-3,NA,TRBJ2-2,TGTGCCAGCAGTTTCAGGGAGAACACCGGGGAGCTGTTTTTT,CASSFRENTGELFF
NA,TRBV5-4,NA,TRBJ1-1,TGTGCCAGCAGCAAAGGACAGACTGAAGCTTTCTTT,CASSKGQTEAFF
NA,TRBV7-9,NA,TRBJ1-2,TGTGCCAGCAGCCGGGGGCGGGACTATGGCTACACCTTC,CASSRGRDYGYTF
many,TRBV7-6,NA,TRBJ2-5,TGTGCCAGCAGCCAATACAGGTTACAAGAGACCCAGTACTTC,CASSQYRLQETQYF
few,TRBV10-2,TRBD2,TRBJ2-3,TGCGCCAGCAGCGTGGCGGGAGGTCTAGATACGCAGTATTTT,CASSVAGGLDTQYF
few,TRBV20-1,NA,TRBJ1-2,TGCAGTGCCACAAGGAACAGGGAGGGTGGCTACACCTTC,CSATRNREGGYTF
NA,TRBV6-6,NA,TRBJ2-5,TGTGCCAGCAGTTACTTGCAGTCTGAAGAGACCCAGTACTTC,CASSYLQSEETQYF
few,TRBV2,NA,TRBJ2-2,TGTGCCAGCAGTGTATTTTCCAGGGGAGGGACCGGGGAGCTGTTTTTT,CASSVFSRGGTGELFF
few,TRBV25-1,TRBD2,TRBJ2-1,TGTGCCAGCACGCGGGGAACGGGAGGGAGCTCCTACAATGAGCAGTTCTTC,CASTRGTGGSSYNEQFF
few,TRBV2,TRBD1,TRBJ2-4,TGTGCCAGCAGTAATAGACAGGGGCGAGAAAACATTCAGTACTTC,CASSNRQGRENIQYF
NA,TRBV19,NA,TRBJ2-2,TGTGCCAGTAGTAAAGCCGACTTTCCGGACACCGGGGAGCTGTTTTTT,CASSKADFPDTGELFF
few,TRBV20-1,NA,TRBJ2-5,TGCAGTGCTAGAGATCCGCCGGCCCAGTACTTC,CSARDPPAQYF
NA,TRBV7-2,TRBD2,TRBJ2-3,TGTGCCAGCAGCTTTCGGGTGGGAGGGACCGCAACAGATACGCAGTATTTT,CASSFRVGGTATDTQYF
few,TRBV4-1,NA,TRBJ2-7,TGCGCCAGCAGCCAAGATTGGGACGAGCAGTACTTC,CASSQDWDEQYF
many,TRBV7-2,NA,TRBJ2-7,TGTGCCAGCAGCGAAACTTCTTTGAACGAGCAGTACTTC,CASSETSLNEQYF
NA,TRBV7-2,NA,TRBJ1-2,TGTGCCAGCAGCTTTCTCCAGGGGATAGGCTATGGCTACACCTTC,CASSFLQGIGYGYTF
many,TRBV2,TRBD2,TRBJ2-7,TGTGCCAGCACCATGGTGGGCACTAGCGGAACCTACGAGCAGTACTTC,CASTMVGTSGTYEQYF
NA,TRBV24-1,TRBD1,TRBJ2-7,TGTGCCACCAGTGACTACTCACAGGGGGAAGTGCTGTACTTC,CATSDYSQGEVLYF
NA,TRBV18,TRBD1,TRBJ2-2,TGTGCCAGCTCGCCGGGACAGGGCGGGAGCACCGGGGAGCTGTTTTTT,CASSPGQGGSTGELFF
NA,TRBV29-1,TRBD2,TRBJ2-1,TGCAGCGTTGAGGCTAGCGGGAGGCTATTAACGGGGTACAATGAGCAGTTCTTC,CSVEASGRLLTGYNEQFF
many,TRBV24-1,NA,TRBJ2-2,TGTGCCACCGGGGGTTTCACCGGGGAGCTGTTTTTT,CATGGFTGELFF
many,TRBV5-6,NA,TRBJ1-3,TGTGCCAGCAGCTTGACCGGTTCTGGAAACACCATATATTTT,CASSLTGSGNTIYF
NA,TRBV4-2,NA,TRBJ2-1,TGTGCCAGCAGCCAGGGGGGTAAAGAGGCCAATGAGCAGTTCTTC,CASSQGGKEANEQFF
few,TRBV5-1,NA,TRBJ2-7,TGCGCCAGCAGAAGAAGCAGGGGGGTCCACGAGCAGTACTTC,CASRRSRGVHEQYF
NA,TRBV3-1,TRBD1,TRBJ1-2,TGTGCCAGCAGTCCCCGGGACAGGGGGCACTATGGCTACACCTTC,CASSPRDRGHYGYTF
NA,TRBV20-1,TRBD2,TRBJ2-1,TGCAGTGCTAGGCCCCAGGCGGGAGGCCCCAATGAGCAGTTCTTC,CSARPQAGGPNEQFF
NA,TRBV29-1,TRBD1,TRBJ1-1,TGCAGCGTAGGACAGGGCACTGAAGCTTTCTTT,CSVGQGTEAFF
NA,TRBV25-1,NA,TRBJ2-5,TGTGCCAGCAGTGATCCTCGGGACGGTCGGGAGACCCAGTACTTC,CASSDPRDGRETQYF
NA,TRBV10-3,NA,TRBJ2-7,TGTGCCATCAGCCGGGACCCCTCTGAGGAGCAGTACTTC,CAISRDPSEEQYF
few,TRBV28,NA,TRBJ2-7,TGTGCCACCCTACGCTTGGCAGGAGCCTACGAGCAGTACTTC,CATLRLAGAYEQYF
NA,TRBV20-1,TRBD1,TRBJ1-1,TGCAGAGTGGACAGGGAGGGAGGTGAAGCTTTCTTT,CRVDREGGEAFF
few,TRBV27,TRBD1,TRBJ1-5,TGTGCCAGCAGTTTATATCACCAGGGGGCTCCAGCTCAGCCCCAGCGTTTT,CASSLYHQGAPAQPQRF
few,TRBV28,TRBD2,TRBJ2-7,TGTGCCAGCAGTTCTAGCGGGTATCGCTCCTACGAGCAGTACTTC,CASSSSGYRSYEQYF
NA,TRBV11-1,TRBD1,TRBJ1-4,TGTGCCAGCAGCCCCTCGGACAGGGCAAATGAAAAACTGTTTTTT,CASSPSDRANEKLFF
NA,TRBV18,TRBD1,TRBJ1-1,TGTGCCAGCTTACAGGGGGCGACTGAAGCTTTCTTT,CASLQGATEAFF
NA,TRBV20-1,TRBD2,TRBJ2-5,TGCAGTGCTAGACCCCTACTAGCGGGAGTTTCGGAGACCCAGTACTTC,CSARPLLAGVSETQYF
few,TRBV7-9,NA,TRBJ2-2,TGTGCCAGCACGGGGGCCGCGAACACCGGGGAGCTGTTTTTT,CASTGAANTGELFF
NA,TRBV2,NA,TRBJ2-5,TGTGCCAGCAGTGAAGTGGCTGTCCCCGGCGAGGCCCAGTACTTC,CASSEVAVPGEAQYF
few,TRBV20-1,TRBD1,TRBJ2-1,TGCAGTGCTAGAATCCAGGGGGCGCGGTACAATGAGCAGTTCTTC,CSARIQGARYNEQFF
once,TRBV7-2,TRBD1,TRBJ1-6,TGTGCCAGCAGATACCGTCGGTCACAGGGGGATGATTCACCCCTCCACTTT,CASRYRRSQGDDSPLHF
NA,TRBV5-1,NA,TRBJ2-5,TGCGCCAGCAGCGCCTTCGGTCAGATAGGAGAGACCCAGTACTTC,CASSAFGQIGETQYF
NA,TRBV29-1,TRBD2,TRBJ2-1,TGCAGCGTTGAGCTAGCGGGGTACCTGAGCTCCTACAATGAGCAGTTCTTC,CSVELAGYLSSYNEQFF
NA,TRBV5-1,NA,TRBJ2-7,TGCGCCAGCAGCTTGGCCCAGTCCATCGAGCAGTACTTC,CASSLAQSIEQYF
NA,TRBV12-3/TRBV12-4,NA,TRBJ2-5,TGTGCCAGCAGTTTAAGAGGGGTGCAAGAGACCCAGTACTTC,CASSLRGVQETQYF
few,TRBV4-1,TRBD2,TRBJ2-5,TGCGCCAGCAGCCAAGGACTAGCGGTTTACAATGAGCAGTCCTTC,CASSQGLAVYNEQSF
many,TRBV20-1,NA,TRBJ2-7,TGCAGTGCTAGCGACGGCAGAGCCTACGAGCAGTACTTC,CSASDGRAYEQYF
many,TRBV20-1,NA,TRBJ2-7,TGCAGTGCTAGGGACGTGCGGGCCAACTACGAGCAGTACTTC,CSARDVRANYEQYF
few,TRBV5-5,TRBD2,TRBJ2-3,TGTGCCAGCAGCTTGGAGGGCGGGAGGTCAGATACGCAGTATTTT,CASSLEGGRSDTQYF
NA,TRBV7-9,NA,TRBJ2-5,TGTGCCAGCAGCTTAACTGGGGGCGGGCAAGAGACCCAGTACTTC,CASSLTGGGQETQYF
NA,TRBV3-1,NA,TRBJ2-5,TGTGCCAGCAGCCAACACACTAGCCAAGAGACCCAGTACTTC,CASSQHTSQETQYF
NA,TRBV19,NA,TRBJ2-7,TGTGCCAGTAGTATGACAGGCGGGACTCCACGCGAGCAGTACTTC,CASSMTGGTPREQYF
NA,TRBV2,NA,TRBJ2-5,TGTGCCAGCACTAGACAGCAAGAGACCCAGTACTTC,CASTRQQETQYF